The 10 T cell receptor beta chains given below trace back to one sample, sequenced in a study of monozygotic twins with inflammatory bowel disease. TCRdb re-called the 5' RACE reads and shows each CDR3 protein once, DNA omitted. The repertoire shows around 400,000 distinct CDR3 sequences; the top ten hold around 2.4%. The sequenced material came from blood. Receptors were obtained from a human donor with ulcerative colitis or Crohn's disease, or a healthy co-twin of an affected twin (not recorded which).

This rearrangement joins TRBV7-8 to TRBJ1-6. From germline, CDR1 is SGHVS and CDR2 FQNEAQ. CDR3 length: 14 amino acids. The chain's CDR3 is CASSLRSYGSPLHF.

The CDR3 sequence is CASSSTLEGTQYF. V and J are TRBV12-3 or TRBV12-4 and TRBJ2-5; absent DNA, TCRdb's TRBD2 call cannot be checked. The CDR3 spans 13 residues.

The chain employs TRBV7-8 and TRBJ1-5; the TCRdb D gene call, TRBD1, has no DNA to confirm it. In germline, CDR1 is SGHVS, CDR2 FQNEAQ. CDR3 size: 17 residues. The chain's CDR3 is CASSLAHVGKVNQPQHF.

CDR3 region: CASSRNPDSQTQYF. The rearrangement links TRBV2 to TRBJ2-5; TCRdb selects TRBD2, and the lack of DNA leaves this call unchecked. The CDR3 length is 14 residues. Germline CDR1 and CDR2: SNHLY and FYNNEI. Full variable domain (remainder filled in from reference TRBV2 and TRBJ2-5): EPEVTQTPSHQVTQMGQEVILRCVPISNHLYFYWYRQILGQKVEFLVSFYNNEISEKSEIFDDQFSVERPDGSNFTLKIRSTKLEDSAMYFCASSRNPDSQTQYFGPGTRLLVL.

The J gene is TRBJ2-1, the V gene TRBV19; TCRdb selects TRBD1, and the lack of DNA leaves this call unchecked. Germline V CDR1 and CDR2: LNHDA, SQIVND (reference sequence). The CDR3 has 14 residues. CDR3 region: CASSIAGANNEQFF. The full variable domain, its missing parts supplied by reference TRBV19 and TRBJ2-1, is DGGITQSPKYLFRKEGQNVTLSCEQNLNHDAMYWYRQDPGQGLRLIYYSQIVNDFQKGDIAEGYSVSREKKESFPLTVTSAQKNPTAFYLCASSIAGANNEQFFGPGTRLTVL.

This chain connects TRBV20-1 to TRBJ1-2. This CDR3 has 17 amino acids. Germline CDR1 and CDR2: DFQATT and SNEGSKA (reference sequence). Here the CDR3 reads CSAEGEGGGGTNYGYTF.

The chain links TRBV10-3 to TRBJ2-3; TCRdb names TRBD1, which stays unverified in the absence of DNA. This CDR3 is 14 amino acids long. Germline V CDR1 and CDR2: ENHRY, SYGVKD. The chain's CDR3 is CAIRQELGTDTQYF.

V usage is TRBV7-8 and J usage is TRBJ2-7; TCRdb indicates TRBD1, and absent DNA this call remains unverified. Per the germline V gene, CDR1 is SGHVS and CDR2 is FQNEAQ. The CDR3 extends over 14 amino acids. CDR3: CASSLDRGTYEQYF.

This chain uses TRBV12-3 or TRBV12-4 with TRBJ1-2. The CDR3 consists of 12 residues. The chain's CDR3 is CASSLGVFGYTF.

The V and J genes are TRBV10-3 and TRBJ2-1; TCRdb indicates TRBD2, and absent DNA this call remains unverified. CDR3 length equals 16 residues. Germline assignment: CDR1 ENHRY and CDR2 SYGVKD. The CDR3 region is CAISEEGGRSYNEQFF.